This entry lists 2 T cell receptor beta chains sequenced from one sample in a study of blood T cells in healthy people across ages. A second PCR of about 6 to 11 cycles used a sample-barcoded 5' primer and a J-beta primer mix. MiXCR, applied by TCRdb to the 5' RACE reads, yields one record per CDR3 protein. The sample holds about 1.1 million distinct CDR3 sequences, around two fifths seen once. Input material: blood. Receptors were obtained from a man between 18 and 35 years old in good health.

The V and J genes are TRBV6-2 or TRBV6-3 and TRBJ1-2; D unresolved. Trimming pared 1 base from V and 0 bases from J, leaving 9 bases between. There are 15 residues in the CDR3. The V gene's germline CDR1 is MNHEY and CDR2 SVGEGT. The CDR3 loop is CASSYLYGSNYGYTF. CDR3 bases: TGTGCCAGCAGTTACTTATATGGATCTAACTATGGCTACACCTTC.

The chain links TRBV5-1 to TRBJ1-1; D possibly corresponds to TRBD1 (6 bases). With 1 base removed from V and 7 bases from J, the gap between germline ends came to 14 bases. The CDR3 has 14 amino acids. From germline, CDR1 is SGHRS and CDR2 YFSETQ. The CDR3 is CASSLTQARGEAFF. The CDR3 region has the DNA TGCGCCAGCAGCTTGACACAGGCCAGGGGTGAAGCTTTCTTT.